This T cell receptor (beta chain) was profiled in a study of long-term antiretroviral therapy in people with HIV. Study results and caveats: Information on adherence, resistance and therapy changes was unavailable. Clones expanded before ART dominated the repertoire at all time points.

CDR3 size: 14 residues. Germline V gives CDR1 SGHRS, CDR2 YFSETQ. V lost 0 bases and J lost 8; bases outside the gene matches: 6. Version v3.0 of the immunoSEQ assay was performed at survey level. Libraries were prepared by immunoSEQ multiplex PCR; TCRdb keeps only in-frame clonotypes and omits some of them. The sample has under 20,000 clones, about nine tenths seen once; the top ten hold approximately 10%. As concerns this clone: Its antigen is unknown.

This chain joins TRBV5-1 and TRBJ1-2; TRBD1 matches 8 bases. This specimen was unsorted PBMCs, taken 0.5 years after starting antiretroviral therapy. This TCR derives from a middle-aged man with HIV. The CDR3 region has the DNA TGCGCCAGCAGCTTGGAGGTGCGGACAGGGGGCTACACCTTC. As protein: CASSLEVRTGGYTF.